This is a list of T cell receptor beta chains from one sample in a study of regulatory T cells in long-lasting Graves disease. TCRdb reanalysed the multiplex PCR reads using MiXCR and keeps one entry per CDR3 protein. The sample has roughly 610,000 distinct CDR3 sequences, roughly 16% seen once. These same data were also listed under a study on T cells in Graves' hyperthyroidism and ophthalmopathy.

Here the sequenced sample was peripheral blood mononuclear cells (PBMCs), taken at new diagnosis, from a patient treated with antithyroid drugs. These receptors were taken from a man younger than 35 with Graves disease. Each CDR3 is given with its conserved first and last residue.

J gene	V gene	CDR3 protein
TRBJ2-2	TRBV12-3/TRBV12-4	CASSTPSTGGRNTGELFF
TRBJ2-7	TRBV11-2	CASSLDRGSEQYF
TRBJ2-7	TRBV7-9	CASSLAWSEQGYEQYF
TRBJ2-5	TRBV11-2	CASSSGQGVETQYF
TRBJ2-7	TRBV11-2	CASSLEPFSYEQYF
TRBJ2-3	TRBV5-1	CASSLPRGTSTDTQYF
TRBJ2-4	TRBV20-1	CSARDSSGRVGNIQYF
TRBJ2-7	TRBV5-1	CASSLVSGSSYEQYF
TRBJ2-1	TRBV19	CASSIDVAGTHNEQFF
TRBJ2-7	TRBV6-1	CASSIDGQGYEQYF
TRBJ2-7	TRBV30	CALGLAGGGGEQYF
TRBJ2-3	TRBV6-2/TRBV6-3	CASSGTDRVGTDTQYF